A single sample gave rise to the 6 T cell receptor beta chains below, sequenced in a study of blood T cells in healthy people across ages. The authors ran a second PCR of about 7 to 11 cycles using a sample-barcoded 5' primer and a J-beta primer mix. Each CDR3 protein gets one entry after TCRdb re-called the 5' RACE reads with MiXCR. The top ten hold approximately 19% of the sample, which has approximately 850,000 distinct CDR3 sequences, 40% to 50% seen once. The material sequenced was blood. The receptors here all came from a man in his 60s in good health.

J is TRBJ1-6 and V is TRBV4-1; maybe TRBD1 (5 bases). V lost 1 base to trimming and J lost 5 bases, with 9 bases between them. This CDR3 has 15 residues. Per the germline V gene, CDR1 is MGHRA and CDR2 is YSYEKL. CDR3 nucleotides: TGCGCCAGCAGCCAAGTTACCAGGGATAATTCACCCCTCCACTTT. Its translation: CASSQVTRDNSPLHF.

In this sample, this clonotype turned up a few times. The chain recombines TRBV7-9 with TRBJ2-7, with D unresolved. The CDR3 is made up of 15 amino acids. V was pared by 5 bases and J by 0 bases, with 14 bases between. The germline CDR1 and CDR2 sequences are SEHNR and FQNEAQ (reference sequence). The DNA for the CDR3 is TGTGCCAGCAGCGCCCGACTGAGGAGCTCCTACGAGCAGTACTTC. Encoded protein: CASSARLRSSYEQYF.

The chain joins TRBV5-6 to TRBJ2-6; D gene uncertain. CDR1 is SGHDT, CDR2 YYEEEE, per germline. V lost 3 bases and J 0 bases, leaving 16 bases between the germline ends. This CDR3 has 18 residues. The CDR3: CASSYPRGGPSGANVLTF. CDR3 nucleotides: TGTGCCAGCAGCTACCCGCGTGGTGGGCCCTCTGGGGCCAACGTCCTGACTTTC.

This clonotype was detected only a few times. The chain joins TRBV7-9 to TRBJ2-5; TRBD2 aligns across 11 bases. This CDR3 is 18 amino acids long. Losses at the gene ends were 5 bases for V and 1 base for J; bases not matched to a gene: 12. The germline V gene has CDR1 SEHNR and CDR2 FQNEAQ (reference sequence). CDR3: CASSPFWGTSGRQETQYF. CDR3 bases: TGTGCCAGCAGCCCCTTTTGGGGGACTAGCGGACGCCAAGAGACCCAGTACTTC.

This clonotype was found many times. The J gene is TRBJ2-3, the V gene TRBV7-2; D is possibly TRBD1 (5 bases). This CDR3 has 16 amino acids. The V gene's germline CDR1 is SGHTA and CDR2 FQGNSA. With 1 base removed from V and 7 bases from J, the gap between germline ends came to 18 bases. The CDR3 sequence is CASSLEGLMRGNTQYF. As DNA, the CDR3 is TGTGCCAGCAGCTTAGAGGGGCTTATGCGTGGGAATACGCAGTATTTT.

This rearrangement joins TRBV20-1 to TRBJ1-4; maybe TRBD1 (6 bases). The CDR3 is 14 residues long. The V gene lost 4 bases and the J gene lost 13 bases, with 22 bases spanning the gap. Germline-derived CDR1 and CDR2 are DFQATT and SNEGSKA (reference sequence). CDR3 in amino acids: CSAIHNEGGKGLFF. The CDR3 nucleotides read TGCAGTGCTATCCATAATGAGGGGGGGAAAGGACTGTTTTTT.